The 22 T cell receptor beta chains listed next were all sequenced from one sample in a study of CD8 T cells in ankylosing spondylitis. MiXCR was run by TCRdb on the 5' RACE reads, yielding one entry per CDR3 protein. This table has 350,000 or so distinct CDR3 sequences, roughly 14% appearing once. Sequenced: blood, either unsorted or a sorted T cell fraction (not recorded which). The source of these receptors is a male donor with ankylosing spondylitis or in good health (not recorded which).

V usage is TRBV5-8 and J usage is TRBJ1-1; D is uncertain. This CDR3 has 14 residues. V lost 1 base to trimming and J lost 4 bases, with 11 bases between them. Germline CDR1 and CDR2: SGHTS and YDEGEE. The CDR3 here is CASSLRASSTEAFF. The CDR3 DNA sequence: TGTGCCAGCAGCTTGCGGGCGTCTAGCACTGAAGCTTTCTTT.

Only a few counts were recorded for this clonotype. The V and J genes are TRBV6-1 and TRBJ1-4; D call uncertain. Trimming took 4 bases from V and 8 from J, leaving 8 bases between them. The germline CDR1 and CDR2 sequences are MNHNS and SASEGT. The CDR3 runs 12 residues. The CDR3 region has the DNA TGTGCCAGCAGTGCCAGAGAGGAAAAACTGTTTTTT. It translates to CASSAREEKLFF.

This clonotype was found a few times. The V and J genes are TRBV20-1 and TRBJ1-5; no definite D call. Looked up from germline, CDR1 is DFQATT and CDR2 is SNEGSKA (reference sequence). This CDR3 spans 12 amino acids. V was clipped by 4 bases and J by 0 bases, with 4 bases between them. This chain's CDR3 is CSATDSNQPQHF. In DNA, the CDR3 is TGCAGTGCTACAGATAGCAATCAGCCCCAGCATTTT.

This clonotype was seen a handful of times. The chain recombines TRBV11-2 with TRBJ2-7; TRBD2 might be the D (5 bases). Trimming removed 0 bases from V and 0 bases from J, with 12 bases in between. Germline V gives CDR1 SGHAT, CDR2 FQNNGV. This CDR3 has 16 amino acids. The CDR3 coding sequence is TGTGCCAGCAGCTTAGAATCTAGCCGATCCTCCTACGAGCAGTACTTC. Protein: CASSLESSRSSYEQYF.

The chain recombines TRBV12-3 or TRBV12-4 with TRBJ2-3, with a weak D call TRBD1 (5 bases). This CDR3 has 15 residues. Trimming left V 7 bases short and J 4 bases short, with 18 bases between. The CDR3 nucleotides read TGTGCCAGCACCACCCTAAGGGGAACCGCAGATACGCAGTATTTT. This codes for CASTTLRGTADTQYF.

CDR3 sequence reads: CASIRSVQAGTQYF. CDR3 nucleotide sequence: TGTGCCAGCATTCGCTCGGTCCAGGCCGGGACCCAGTACTTC. The chain is built from TRBV7-2 and TRBJ2-5; the D is unclear. The CDR3 contains 14 residues. V lost 7 bases, J lost 7 bases, and 19 bases lay in between. Germline V gene lookup returns CDR1 SGHTA and CDR2 FQGNSA.

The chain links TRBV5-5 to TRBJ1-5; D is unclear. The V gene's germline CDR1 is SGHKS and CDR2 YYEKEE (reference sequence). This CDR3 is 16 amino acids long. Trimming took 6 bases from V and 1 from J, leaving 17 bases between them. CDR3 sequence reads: CASTPNPPGSNQPQHF. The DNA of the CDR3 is TGTGCCAGCACGCCAAACCCCCCGGGAAGCAATCAGCCCCAGCATTTT.

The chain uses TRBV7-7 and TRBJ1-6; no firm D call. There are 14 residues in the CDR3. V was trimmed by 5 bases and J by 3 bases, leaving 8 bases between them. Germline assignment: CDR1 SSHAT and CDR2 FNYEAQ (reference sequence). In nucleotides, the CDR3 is TGTGCCAGCAGCCCGTCCCTCTATAATTCACCCCTCCACTTT. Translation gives CASSPSLYNSPLHF. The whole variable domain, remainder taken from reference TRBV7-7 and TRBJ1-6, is GAGVSQSPRYKVTKRGQDVTLRCDPISSHATLYWYQQALGQGPEFLTYFNYEAQPDKSGLPSDRFSAERPEGSISTLTIQRTEQRDSAMYRCASSPSLYNSPLHFGNGTRLTVT.

CDR3 region: CASSSYTGTGWDEQFF. In DNA form, the CDR3 reads TGTGCCAGCAGTTCCTATACCGGGACAGGGTGGGATGAGCAGTTCTTC. This chain joins TRBV12-3 or TRBV12-4 and TRBJ2-1; TRBD1 agrees at 9 bases. The CDR3 runs to 16 residues. The J segment lost 8 bases and the V segment lost 4 bases, leaving 12 bases of the junction unmatched.

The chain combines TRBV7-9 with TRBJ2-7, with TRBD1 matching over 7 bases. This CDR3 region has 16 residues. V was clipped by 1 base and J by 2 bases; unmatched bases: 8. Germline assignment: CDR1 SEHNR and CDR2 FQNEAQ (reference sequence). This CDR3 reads CASSLEGTEGTYEQYF. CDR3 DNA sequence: TGTGCCAGCAGCTTAGAAGGGACAGAGGGGACCTACGAGCAGTACTTC.

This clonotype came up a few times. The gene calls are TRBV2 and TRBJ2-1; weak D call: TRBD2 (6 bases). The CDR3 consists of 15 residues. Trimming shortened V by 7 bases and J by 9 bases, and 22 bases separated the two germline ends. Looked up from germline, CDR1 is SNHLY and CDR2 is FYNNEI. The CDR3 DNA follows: TGTGCCAGCATTCCGGGAGAGCGGGCCTCGGGTGAGCAGTTCTTC. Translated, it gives CASIPGERASGEQFF.

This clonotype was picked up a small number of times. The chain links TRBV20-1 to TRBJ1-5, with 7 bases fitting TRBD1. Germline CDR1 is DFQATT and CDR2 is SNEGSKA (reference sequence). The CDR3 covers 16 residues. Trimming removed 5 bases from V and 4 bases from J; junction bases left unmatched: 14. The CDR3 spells CSALTQEGQRNQPQHF. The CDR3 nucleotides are TGCAGTGCTCTCACCCAGGAGGGACAGAGGAATCAGCCCCAGCATTTT.

Here the CDR3 reads CASSLGTINEKLFF. The CDR3 bases are TGTGCCAGCAGTTTGGGCACAATTAATGAAAAACTGTTTTTT. The chain joins TRBV12-3 or TRBV12-4 to TRBJ1-4, with unresolved D. The CDR3 covers 14 residues. V lost 3 bases to trimming and J lost 4 bases, with 9 bases between them.

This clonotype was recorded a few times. CDR3 nucleotides: TGTGCCAGCAGTTGGCACAGAGTGAATCAGCCCCAGCATTTT. Protein sequence: CASSWHRVNQPQHF. The chain links TRBV6-2 or TRBV6-3 to TRBJ1-5, with unresolved D. CDR1 and CDR2 (germline): MNHEY, SVGEGT. The CDR3 runs 14 residues. Trimming cost V 4 bases and J 4 bases, with 11 bases left between them.

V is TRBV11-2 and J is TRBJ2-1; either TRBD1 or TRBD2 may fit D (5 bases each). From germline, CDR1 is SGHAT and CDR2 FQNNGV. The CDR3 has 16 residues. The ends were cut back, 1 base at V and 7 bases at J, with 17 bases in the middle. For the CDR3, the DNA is TGTGCCAGCAGCTTAGTCCATAGCGTTGGGGCAAATGAGCAGTTCTTC. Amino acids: CASSLVHSVGANEQFF. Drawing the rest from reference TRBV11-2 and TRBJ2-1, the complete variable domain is EAGVAQSPRYKIIEKRQSVAFWCNPISGHATLYWYQQILGQGPKLLIQFQNNGVVDDSQLPKDRFSAERLKGVDSTLKIQPAKLEDSAVYLCASSLVHSVGANEQFFGPGTRLTVL.

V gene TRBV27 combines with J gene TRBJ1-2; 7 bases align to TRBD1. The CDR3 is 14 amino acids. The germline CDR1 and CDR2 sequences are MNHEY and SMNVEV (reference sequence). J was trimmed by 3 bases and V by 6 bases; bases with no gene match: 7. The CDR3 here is CASRPLQGYYGYTF. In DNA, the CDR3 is TGTGCCAGCAGGCCCTTACAGGGGTACTATGGCTACACCTTC.

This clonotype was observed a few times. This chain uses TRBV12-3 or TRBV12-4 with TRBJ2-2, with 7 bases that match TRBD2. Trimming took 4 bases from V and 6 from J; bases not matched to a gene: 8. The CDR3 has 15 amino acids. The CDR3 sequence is CASSSRTSAAGELFF. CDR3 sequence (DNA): TGTGCCAGCAGTTCCCGGACTAGTGCGGCCGGGGAGCTGTTTTTT.

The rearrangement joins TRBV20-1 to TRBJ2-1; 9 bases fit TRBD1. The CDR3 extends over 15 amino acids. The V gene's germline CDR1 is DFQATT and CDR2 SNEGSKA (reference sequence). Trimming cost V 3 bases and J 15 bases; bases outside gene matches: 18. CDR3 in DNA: TGCAGTGCTAGCTCCCCCTGGACAGGGGCGTTGGAACGGTTCTTC. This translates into CSASSPWTGALERFF.

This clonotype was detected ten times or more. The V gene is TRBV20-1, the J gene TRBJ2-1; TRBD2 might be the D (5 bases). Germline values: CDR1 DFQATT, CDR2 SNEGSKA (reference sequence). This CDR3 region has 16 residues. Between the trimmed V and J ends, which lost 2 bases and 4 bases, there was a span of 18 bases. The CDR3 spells CSARSRAGATYNEQFF. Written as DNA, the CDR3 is TGCAGTGCTAGATCAAGGGCGGGTGCGACTTACAATGAGCAGTTCTTC.

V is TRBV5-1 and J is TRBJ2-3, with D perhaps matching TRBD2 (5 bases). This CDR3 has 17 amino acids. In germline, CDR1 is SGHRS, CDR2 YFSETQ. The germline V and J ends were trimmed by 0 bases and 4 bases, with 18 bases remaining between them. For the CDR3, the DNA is TGCGCCAGCAGCTTGGAGGCAGGCCTACTAGGCCCAGATACGCAGTATTTT. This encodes CASSLEAGLLGPDTQYF. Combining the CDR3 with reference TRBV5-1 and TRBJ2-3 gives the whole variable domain KAGVTQTPRYLIKTRGQQVTLSCSPISGHRSVSWYQQTPGQGLQFLFEYFSETQRNKGNFPGRFSGRQFSNSRSEMNVSTLELGDSALYLCASSLEAGLLGPDTQYFGPGTRLTVL.

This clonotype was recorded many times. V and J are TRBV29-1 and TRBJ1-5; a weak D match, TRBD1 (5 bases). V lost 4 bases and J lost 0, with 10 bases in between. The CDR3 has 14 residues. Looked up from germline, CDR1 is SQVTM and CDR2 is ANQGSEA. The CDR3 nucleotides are TGCAGCGTTGTTGACAGTGATAGCAATCAGCCCCAGCATTTT. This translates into CSVVDSDSNQPQHF.

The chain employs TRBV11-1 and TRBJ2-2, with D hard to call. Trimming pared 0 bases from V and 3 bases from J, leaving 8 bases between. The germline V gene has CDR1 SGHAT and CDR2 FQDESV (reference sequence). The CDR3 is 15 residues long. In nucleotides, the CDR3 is TGTGCCAGCAGCTTAGCGGGCAGCCACACCGGGGAGCTGTTTTTT. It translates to CASSLAGSHTGELFF.